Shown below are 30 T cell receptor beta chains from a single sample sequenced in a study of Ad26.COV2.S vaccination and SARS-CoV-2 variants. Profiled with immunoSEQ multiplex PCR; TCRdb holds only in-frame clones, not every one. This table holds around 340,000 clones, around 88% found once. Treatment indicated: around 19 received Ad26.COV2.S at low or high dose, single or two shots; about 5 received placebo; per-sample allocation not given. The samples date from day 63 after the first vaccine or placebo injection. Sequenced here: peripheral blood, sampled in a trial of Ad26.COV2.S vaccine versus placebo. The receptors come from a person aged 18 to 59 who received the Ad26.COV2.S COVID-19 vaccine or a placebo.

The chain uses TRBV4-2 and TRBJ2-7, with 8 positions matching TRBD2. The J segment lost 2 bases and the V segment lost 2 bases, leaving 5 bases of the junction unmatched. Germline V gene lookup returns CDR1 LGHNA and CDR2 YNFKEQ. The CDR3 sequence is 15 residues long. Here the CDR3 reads CASSQTSGQTYEQYF. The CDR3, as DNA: TGTGCCAGCAGCCAAACTAGCGGTCAGACCTACGAGCAGTACTTC.

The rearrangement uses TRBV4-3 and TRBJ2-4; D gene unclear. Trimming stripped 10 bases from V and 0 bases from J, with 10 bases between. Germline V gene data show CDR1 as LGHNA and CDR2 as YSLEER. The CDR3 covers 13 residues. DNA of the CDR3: TGCGCCATCTTACACGAAGCCAAAAACATTCAGTACTTC. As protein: CAILHEAKNIQYF.

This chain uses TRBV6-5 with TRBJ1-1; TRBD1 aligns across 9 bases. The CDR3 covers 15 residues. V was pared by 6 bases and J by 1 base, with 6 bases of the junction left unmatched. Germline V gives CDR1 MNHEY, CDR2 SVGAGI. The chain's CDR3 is CASRNRGRGNTEAFF. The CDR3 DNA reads TGTGCCAGCAGAAACAGGGGGCGAGGGAACACTGAAGCTTTCTTT.

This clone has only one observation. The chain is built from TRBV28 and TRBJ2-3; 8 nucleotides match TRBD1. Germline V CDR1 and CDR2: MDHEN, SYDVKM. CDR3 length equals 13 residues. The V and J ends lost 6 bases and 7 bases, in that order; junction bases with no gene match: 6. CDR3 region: CASRGQVSNTQYF. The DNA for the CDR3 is TGTGCCAGCAGGGGACAGGTCTCGAATACGCAGTATTTT.

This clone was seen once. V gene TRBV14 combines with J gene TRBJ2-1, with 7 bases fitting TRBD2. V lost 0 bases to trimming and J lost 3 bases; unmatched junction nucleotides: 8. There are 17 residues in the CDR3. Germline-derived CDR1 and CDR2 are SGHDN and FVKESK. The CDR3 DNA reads TGTGCCAGCAGCCAAGATGGGCGACTAGCCTTCTACAATGAGCAGTTCTTC. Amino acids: CASSQDGRLAFYNEQFF.

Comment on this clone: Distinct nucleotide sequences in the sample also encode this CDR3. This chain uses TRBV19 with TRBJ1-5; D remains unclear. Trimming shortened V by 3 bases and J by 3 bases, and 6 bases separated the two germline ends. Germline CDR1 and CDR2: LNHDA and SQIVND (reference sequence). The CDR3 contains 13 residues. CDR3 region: CASSMGVNQPQHF. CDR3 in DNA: TGTGCCAGTAGTATGGGAGTCAATCAGCCCCAGCATTTT.

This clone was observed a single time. CDR3 nucleotide sequence: TGTGCCAGCAGCCAAGAGGGGCAGGGGGATTCACCCCTCCACTTT. Protein: CASSQEGQGDSPLHF. This rearrangement joins TRBV4-2 to TRBJ1-6; 7 bases map to TRBD1. The CDR3 runs to 15 residues. The ends lost 0 bases at V and 8 bases at J; junction bases unmatched: 4. CDR1 is LGHNA, CDR2 YNFKEQ, per germline.

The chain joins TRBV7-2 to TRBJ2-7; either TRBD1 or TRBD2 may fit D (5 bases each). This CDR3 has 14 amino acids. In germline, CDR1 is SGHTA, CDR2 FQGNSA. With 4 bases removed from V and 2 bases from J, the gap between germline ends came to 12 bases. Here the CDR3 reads CASSWGMATYEQYF. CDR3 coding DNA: TGTGCCAGCAGCTGGGGGATGGCAACCTACGAGCAGTACTTC.

This chain's CDR3 is CASSWTSGPSYEQYF. CDR3 DNA sequence: TGCGCCAGCAGCTGGACTAGCGGGCCCTCCTACGAGCAGTACTTC. V usage is TRBV5-1 and J usage is TRBJ2-7; 11 positions match TRBD2. V was pared by 3 bases and J by 0 bases, with 2 bases of the junction left unmatched. The length of the CDR3 is 15 residues. Germline V gene data show CDR1 as SGHRS and CDR2 as YFSETQ.

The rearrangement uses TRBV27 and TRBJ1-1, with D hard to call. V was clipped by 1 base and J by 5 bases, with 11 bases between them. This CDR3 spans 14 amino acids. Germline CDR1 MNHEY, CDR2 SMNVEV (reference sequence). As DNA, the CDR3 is TGTGCCAGCAGTTTATTCCCGCGGAGGACTGAAGCTTTCTTT. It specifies CASSLFPRRTEAFF.

In DNA, the CDR3 is TGTGCCAGCAGTTCCCGAAGGACAGCTAACTATGGCTACACCTTC. This gives the protein CASSSRRTANYGYTF. The chain links TRBV2 to TRBJ1-2; perhaps TRBD1 as D (6 bases). The CDR3 loop spans 15 amino acids. Germline-derived CDR1 and CDR2 are SNHLY and FYNNEI. Trimming cost V 5 bases and J 0 bases, with 13 bases left between them.

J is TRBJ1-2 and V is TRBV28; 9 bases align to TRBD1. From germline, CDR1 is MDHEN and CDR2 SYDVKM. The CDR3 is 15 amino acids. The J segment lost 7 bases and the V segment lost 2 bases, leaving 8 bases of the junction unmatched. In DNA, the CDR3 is TGTGCCAGCAGTTTAACAACAGGGGGCGCCTCTGGCTACACCTTC. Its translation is CASSLTTGGASGYTF.

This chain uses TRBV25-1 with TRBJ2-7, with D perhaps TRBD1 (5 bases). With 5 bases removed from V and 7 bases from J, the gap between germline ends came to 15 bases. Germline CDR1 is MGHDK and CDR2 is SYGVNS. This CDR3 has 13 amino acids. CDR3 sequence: CASSKGQGGEQYF. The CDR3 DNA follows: TGTGCCAGCAGTAAAGGGCAGGGCGGAGAGCAGTACTTC.

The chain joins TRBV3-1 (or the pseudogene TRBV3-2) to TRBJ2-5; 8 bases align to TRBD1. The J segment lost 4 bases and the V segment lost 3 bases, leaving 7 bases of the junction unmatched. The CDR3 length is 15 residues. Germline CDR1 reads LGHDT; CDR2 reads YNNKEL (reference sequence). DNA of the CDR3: TGTGCCAGCAGCCAGCAGACAGGGGTTGGAGAGACCCAGTACTTC. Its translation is CASSQQTGVGETQYF.

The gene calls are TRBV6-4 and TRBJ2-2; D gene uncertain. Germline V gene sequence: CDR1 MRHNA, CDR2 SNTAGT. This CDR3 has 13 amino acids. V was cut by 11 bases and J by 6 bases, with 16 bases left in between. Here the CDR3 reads CACRVGRPGELFF. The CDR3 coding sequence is TGTGCCTGTCGAGTAGGCCGGCCCGGGGAGCTGTTTTTT.

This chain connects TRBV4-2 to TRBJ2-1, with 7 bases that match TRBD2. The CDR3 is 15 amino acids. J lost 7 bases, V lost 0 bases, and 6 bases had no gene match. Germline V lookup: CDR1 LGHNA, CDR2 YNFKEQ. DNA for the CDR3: TGTGCCAGCAGCCAAGAGGGGGGGATACTGAATGAGCAGTTCTTC. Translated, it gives CASSQEGGILNEQFF.

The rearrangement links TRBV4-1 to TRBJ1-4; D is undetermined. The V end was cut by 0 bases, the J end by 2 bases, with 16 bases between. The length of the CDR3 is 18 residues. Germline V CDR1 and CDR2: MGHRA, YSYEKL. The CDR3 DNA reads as TGCGCCAGCAGCCAAGATGGAGCAGGTGTGGCGACTAATGAAAAACTGTTTTTT. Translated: CASSQDGAGVATNEKLFF.

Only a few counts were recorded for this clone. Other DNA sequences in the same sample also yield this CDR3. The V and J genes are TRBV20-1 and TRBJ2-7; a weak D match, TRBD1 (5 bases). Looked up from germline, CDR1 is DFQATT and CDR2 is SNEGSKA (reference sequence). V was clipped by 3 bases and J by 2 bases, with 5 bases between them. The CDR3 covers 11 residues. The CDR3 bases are TGCAGTGCTAGGGACACCTACGAGCAGTACTTC. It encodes CSARDTYEQYF.

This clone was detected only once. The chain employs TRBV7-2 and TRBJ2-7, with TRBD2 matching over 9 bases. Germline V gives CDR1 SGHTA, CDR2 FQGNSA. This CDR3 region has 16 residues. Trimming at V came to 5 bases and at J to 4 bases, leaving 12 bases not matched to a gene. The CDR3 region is CASSVKGLAMGYEQYF. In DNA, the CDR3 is TGTGCCAGCAGCGTAAAGGGACTAGCCATGGGATACGAGCAGTACTTC.

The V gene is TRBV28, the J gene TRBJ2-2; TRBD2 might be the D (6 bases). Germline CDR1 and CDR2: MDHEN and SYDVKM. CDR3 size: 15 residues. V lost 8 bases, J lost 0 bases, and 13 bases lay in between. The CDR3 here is CASLTGGANTGELFF. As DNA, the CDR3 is TGTGCCAGCTTGACCGGGGGAGCGAACACCGGGGAGCTGTTTTTT.

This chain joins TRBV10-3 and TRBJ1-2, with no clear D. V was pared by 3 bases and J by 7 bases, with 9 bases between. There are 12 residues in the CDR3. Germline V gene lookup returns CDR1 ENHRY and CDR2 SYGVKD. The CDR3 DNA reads TGTGCCATCAGTGAATTGGAGGGTGGCTACACCTTC. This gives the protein CAISELEGGYTF.

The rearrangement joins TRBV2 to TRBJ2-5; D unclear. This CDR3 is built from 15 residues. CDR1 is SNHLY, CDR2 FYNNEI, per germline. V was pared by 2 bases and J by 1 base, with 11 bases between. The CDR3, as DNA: TGTGCCAGCAGTGAAAATCCAGGCCCCCAAGAGACCCAGTACTTC. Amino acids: CASSENPGPQETQYF.

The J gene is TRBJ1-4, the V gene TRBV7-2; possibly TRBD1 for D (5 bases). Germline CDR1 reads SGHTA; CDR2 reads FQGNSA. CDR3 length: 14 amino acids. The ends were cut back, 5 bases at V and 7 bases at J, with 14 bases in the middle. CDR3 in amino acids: CASSLGTRGEKLFF. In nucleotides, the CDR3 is TGTGCCAGCAGCCTCGGGACTAGGGGTGAAAAACTGTTTTTT.

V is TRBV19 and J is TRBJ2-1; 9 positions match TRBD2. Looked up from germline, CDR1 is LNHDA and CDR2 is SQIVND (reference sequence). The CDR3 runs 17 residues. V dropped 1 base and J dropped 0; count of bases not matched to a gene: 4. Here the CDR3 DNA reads TGTGCCAGTAGTATAGTGGGGACTAGCATCTCCTACAATGAGCAGTTCTTC. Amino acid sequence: CASSIVGTSISYNEQFF.

CDR3 loop: CASSDRGFTDTQYF. The CDR3 coding sequence is TGTGCCAGCAGTGATCGGGGCTTCACAGATACGCAGTATTTT. This sequence joins TRBV6-4 and TRBJ2-3; D could derive from TRBD1 or TRBD2 (5 bases each). Per germline, CDR1 MRHNA and CDR2 SNTAGT. Between the trimmed V and J ends, which lost 3 bases and 2 bases, there was a span of 9 bases. The CDR3 totals 14 residues.

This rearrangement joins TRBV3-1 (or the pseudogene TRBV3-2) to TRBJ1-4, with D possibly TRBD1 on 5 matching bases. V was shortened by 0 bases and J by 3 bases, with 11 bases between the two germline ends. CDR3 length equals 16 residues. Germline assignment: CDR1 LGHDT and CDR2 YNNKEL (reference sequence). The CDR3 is CASSQDLGGANEKLFF. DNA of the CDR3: TGTGCCAGCAGCCAAGATCTCGGGGGGGCTAATGAAAAACTGTTTTTT.

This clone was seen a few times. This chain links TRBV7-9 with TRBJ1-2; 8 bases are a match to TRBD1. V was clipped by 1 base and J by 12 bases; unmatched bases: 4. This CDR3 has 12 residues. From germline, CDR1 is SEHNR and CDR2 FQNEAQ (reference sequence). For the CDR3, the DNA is TGTGCCAGCAGCTTAGAGGACAGGGCAAACACCTTC. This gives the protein CASSLEDRANTF.

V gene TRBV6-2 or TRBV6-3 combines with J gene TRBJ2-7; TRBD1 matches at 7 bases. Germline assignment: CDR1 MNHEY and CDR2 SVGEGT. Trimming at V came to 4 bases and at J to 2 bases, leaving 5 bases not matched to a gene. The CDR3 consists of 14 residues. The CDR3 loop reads CASSSQGSAYEQYF. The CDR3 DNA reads TGTGCCAGCAGTTCACAGGGGAGCGCCTACGAGCAGTACTTC.

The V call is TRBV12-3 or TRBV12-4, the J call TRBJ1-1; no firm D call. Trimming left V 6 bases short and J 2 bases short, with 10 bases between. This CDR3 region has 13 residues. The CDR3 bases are TGTGCCAGCAGGGACTCGAGCAACACTGAAGCTTTCTTT. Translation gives CASRDSSNTEAFF.

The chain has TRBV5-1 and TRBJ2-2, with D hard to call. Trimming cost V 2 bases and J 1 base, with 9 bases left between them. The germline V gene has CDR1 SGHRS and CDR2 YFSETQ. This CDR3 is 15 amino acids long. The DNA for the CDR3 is TGCGCCAGCAGCTTCGTCTACCTGAACACCGGGGAGCTGTTTTTT. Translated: CASSFVYLNTGELFF. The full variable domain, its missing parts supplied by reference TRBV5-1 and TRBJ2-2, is KAGVTQTPRYLIKTRGQQVTLSCSPISGHRSVSWYQQTPGQGLQFLFEYFSETQRNKGNFPGRFSGRQFSNSRSEMNVSTLELGDSALYLCASSFVYLNTGELFFGEGSRLTVL.